A selection of T cell receptor beta chains follows, all from one sample in a study of T cell responses to AZD1222 COVID-19 vaccine. Libraries were prepared by immunoSEQ multiplex PCR; TCRdb keeps only in-frame clonotypes and omits some of them. The sample shows 160,000 or so clones, more than 75% of them seen only once. Material: peripheral blood, obtained 28 days after the second AZD1222 dose. The receptors originated from an adult who received the AZD1222 COVID-19 vaccine. The CDR3 runs from the conserved cysteine through the conserved F or W. The D gene is left open where the match is weak. Clone size appears in some rows only: once, few, many, or a class for an expanded clone.

- | - | TRBJ2-3 | TRBV7-8 | TGTGCCAGCAGCTTTCGCCCAGGTTCTACAGTTAGCACAGATACGCAGTATTTT | CASSFRPGSTVSTDTQYF
- | TRBD2 | TRBJ2-3 | TRBV15 | TGTGCAGTCAAAGCGGGAGGAGGAGATACGCAGTATTTT | CAVKAGGGDTQYF
- | TRBD2 | TRBJ2-7 | TRBV6-5 | TGTGCCAGCAGTTACTCGCGGGGGGGAGTTTACGAGCAGTACTTC | CASSYSRGGVYEQYF
- | - | TRBJ1-5 | TRBV27 | TGTGCCAGCAGACTGTATAGCAATCAGCCCCAGCATTTT | CASRLYSNQPQHF
- | TRBD1 | TRBJ1-6 | TRBV14 | TGTGCCAGCAGCCAAAGTTCAGGACAGGGAAGCTCCTATAATTCACCCCTCCACTTT | CASSQSSGQGSSYNSPLHF
- | - | TRBJ2-2 | TRBV2 | TGTGCCAGCAGTGAAGAGGGCAGAAACACCGGGGAGCTGTTTTTT | CASSEEGRNTGELFF
- | TRBD1 | TRBJ1-1 | TRBV14 | TGTGCCAGCAGCCAAGTGACAGGGGGTACTGAAGCTTTCTTT | CASSQVTGGTEAFF
- | - | TRBJ1-4 | TRBV23-1 | TGCGCCAGCAGTCAATCGTCGGAGGGGAATAATGAAAAACTGTTTTTT | CASSQSSEGNNEKLFF
- | - | TRBJ1-6 | TRBV28 | TGTGCCAGCAGTGTACCGCCTGACGGGGTGGCCTACTATAATTCACCCCTCCACTTT | CASSVPPDGVAYYNSPLHF
once | TRBD2 | TRBJ2-7 | TRBV5-1 | TGCGCCAGCAGAGGACTAGGCTACGAGCAGTACTTC | CASRGLGYEQYF
- | TRBD1 | TRBJ2-6 | TRBV5-4 | TGTGCCAGCAGCACCCCGGGACAGAGCTCTGGGGCCAACGTCCTGACTTTC | CASSTPGQSSGANVLTF
- | - | TRBJ1-1 | TRBV5-1 | TGCGCCAGCTCCCCGGGTGGAAACACTGAAGCTTTCTTT | CASSPGGNTEAFF
- | - | TRBJ2-3 | TRBV9 | TGTGCCAGCAGCGGGGCGGGCACAGATACGCAGTATTTT | CASSGAGTDTQYF
- | - | TRBJ2-5 | TRBV5-8 | TGTGCCAGCAGCTCGAGACATCAAGAGACCCAGTACTTC | CASSSRHQETQYF
few | - | TRBJ2-2 | TRBV24-1 | TGTGCCACCAGTGATTTTTACAATATGGGACAAAACACCGGGGAGCTGTTTTTT | CATSDFYNMGQNTGELFF
- | TRBD1 | TRBJ2-6 | TRBV29-1 | TGCAGCGTGCTAGACAGGGGAAGCTCTGGGGCCAACGTCCTGACTTTC | CSVLDRGSSGANVLTF
- | - | TRBJ1-5 | TRBV19 | TGTGCCAGTAGTATTCTAGAGTGGAATCAGCCCCAGCATTTT | CASSILEWNQPQHF
- | - | TRBJ1-1 | TRBV19 | TGTGCCAGTAGTGCCCAGACAGGCACTGAAGCTTTCTTT | CASSAQTGTEAFF
- | - | TRBJ1-6 | TRBV28 | TGTGCCAGCAGTAGGGGCAATTCACCCCTCCACTTT | CASSRGNSPLHF
- | TRBD1 | TRBJ1-1 | TRBV6-1 | TGTGCCAGCAGTGAAACAGGGGACACTGAAGCTTTCTTT | CASSETGDTEAFF
- | - | TRBJ1-4 | TRBV5-8 | TGTGCCAGCAGCTTGGTCCCAGCCCTTGCAACTAATGAAAAACTGTTTTTT | CASSLVPALATNEKLFF
once | - | TRBJ2-7 | TRBV10-3 | TGTGCCATCAGTGAGCTAGCCGAGAGCTCCTACGAGCAGTACTTC | CAISELAESSYEQYF
- | TRBD1 | TRBJ2-7 | TRBV5-1 | TGCGCCAGCAGACCGCAGGGGGCGCGGTTCCACGAGCAGTACTTC | CASRPQGARFHEQYF
- | TRBD1 | TRBJ2-5 | TRBV24-1 | TGTGCCACCAGTGACGGGACAGGCTCCAGGGAGACCCAGTACTTC | CATSDGTGSRETQYF
- | TRBD2 | TRBJ2-1 | TRBV5-1 | TGCGCCAGCAGTAAGGGGGATAGCGGGAGTTTCAATGAGCAGTTCTTC | CASSKGDSGSFNEQFF
- | TRBD2 | TRBJ2-7 | TRBV6-2/TRBV6-3 | TGTGCCAGCAGACCTAGCGGGACCCAATACGAGCAGTACTTC | CASRPSGTQYEQYF
- | - | TRBJ1-2 | TRBV5-1 | TGCGCCAGCAGCACGGACCTTTATGGCTACACCTTC | CASSTDLYGYTF
- | TRBD1 | TRBJ1-2 | TRBV5-1 | TGCGCCAGCAGACGGGACAGGGGCCCTTATGGCTACACCTTC | CASRRDRGPYGYTF
- | TRBD1 | TRBJ1-5 | TRBV10-3 | TGTGCCATCGGACAGGGTGGGGGTCAGCCCCAGCATTTT | CAIGQGGGQPQHF
- | - | TRBJ2-4 | TRBV7-9 | TGTGCCAGCAGCTTAGCTATGGGGGCAGTAGCCAAAAACATTCAGTACTTC | CASSLAMGAVAKNIQYF
- | - | TRBJ2-3 | TRBV9 | TGTGCCAGCAGCGTTGACCACGGGACAGATACGCAGTATTTT | CASSVDHGTDTQYF
- | TRBD2 | TRBJ2-1 | TRBV7-3 | TGTGCCAGCAGCAAAAGCGGGAGGGGGAATGAGCAGTTCTTC | CASSKSGRGNEQFF
- | TRBD1 | TRBJ1-6 | TRBV28 | TGTGCCAGCAGAAACAGGGGCCATAATTCACCCCTCCACTTT | CASRNRGHNSPLHF
- | - | TRBJ1-5 | TRBV5-8 | TGTGCCAGCAGCTTGCGGCACCTAAACGGCAATCAGCCCCAGCATTTT | CASSLRHLNGNQPQHF
- | TRBD2 | TRBJ2-6 | TRBV28 | TGTGCCAGCAGTATTAGCGGGGGCTCTGGGGCCAACGTCCTGACTTTC | CASSISGGSGANVLTF
- | - | TRBJ2-2 | TRBV9 | TGTGCCAGCAGCGTAGGAAGGGGGGAGCTGTTTTTT | CASSVGRGELFF
- | TRBD1 | TRBJ2-1 | TRBV7-2 | TGTGCCAGCAGCTCCGACAGGGGAGCCTACAATGAGCAGTTCTTC | CASSSDRGAYNEQFF
few | TRBD2 | TRBJ2-3 | TRBV7-3 | TGTGCCAGCAGCCAAGCGGGAGGGAGCACAGATACGCAGTATTTT | CASSQAGGSTDTQYF
- | - | TRBJ2-7 | TRBV20-1 | TGCAGTGCTAGTCGGGGTGTCAACTACGAGCAGTACTTC | CSASRGVNYEQYF
- | TRBD1 | TRBJ2-7 | TRBV7-8 | TGTGCCAGCAGCTTTAGGCGGGACAGGGGCGGCTACGAGCAGTACTTC | CASSFRRDRGGYEQYF
- | - | TRBJ2-7 | TRBV5-7 | TGTGCCAGCAGCTTGGCAGGGTTATGGGCCTACGAGCAGTACTTC | CASSLAGLWAYEQYF
- | - | TRBJ1-6 | TRBV6-6 | TGTGCCAGCAGTTATACGAGGGCCTCCTATAATTCACCCCTCCACTTT | CASSYTRASYNSPLHF
- | - | TRBJ2-3 | TRBV7-2 | TGTGCCAGCAGCCTAACAGGGGGGGGACGCACAGATACGCAGTATTTT | CASSLTGGGRTDTQYF
- | - | TRBJ1-4 | TRBV30 | TGTGCCTGGAGTACAGGCCGTAATGAAAAACTGTTTTTT | CAWSTGRNEKLFF